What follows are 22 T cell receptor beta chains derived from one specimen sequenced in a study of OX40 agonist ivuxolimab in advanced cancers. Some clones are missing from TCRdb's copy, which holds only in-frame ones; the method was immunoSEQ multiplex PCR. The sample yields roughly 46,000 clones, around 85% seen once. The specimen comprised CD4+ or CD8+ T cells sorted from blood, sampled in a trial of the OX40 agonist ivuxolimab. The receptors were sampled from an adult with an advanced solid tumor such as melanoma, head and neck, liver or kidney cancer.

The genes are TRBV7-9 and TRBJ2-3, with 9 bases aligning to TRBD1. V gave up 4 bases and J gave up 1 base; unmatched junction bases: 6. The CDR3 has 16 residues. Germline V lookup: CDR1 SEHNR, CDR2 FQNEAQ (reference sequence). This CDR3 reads CASSSQGALGTDTQYF. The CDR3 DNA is TGTGCCAGCAGCTCACAGGGGGCCCTAGGCACAGATACGCAGTATTTT.

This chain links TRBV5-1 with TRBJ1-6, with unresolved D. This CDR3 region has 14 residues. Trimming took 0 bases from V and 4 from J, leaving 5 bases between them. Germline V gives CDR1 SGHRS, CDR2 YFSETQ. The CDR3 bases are TGCGCCAGCAGCTTGGACATTTATAATTCACCCCTCCACTTT. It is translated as CASSLDIYNSPLHF.

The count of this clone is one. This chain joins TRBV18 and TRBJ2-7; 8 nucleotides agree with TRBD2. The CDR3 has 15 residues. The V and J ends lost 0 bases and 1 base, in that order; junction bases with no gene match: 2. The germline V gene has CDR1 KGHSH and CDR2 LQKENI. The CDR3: CASSPPTSESYEQYF. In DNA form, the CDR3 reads TGTGCCAGCTCACCACCGACTAGCGAATCCTACGAGCAGTACTTC.

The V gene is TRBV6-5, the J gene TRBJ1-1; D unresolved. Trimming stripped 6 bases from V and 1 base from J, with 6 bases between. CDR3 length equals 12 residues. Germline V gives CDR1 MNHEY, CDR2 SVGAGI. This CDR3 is CASSHQNTEAFF. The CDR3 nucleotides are TGTGCCAGCAGCCACCAGAACACTGAAGCTTTCTTT.

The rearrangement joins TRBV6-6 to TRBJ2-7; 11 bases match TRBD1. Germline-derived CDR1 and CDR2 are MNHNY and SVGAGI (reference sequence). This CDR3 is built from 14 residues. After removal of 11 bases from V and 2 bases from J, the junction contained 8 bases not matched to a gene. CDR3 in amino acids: CAGRGGQGAYEQYF. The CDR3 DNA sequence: TGTGCCGGGAGGGGGGGACAGGGGGCCTACGAGCAGTACTTC.

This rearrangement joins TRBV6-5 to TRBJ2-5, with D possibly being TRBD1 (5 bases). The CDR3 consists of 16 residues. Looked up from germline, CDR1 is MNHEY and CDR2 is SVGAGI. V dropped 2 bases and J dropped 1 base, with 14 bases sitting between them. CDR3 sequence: CASSYDRQTTQETQYF. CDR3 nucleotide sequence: TGTGCCAGCAGTTACGACAGACAAACTACCCAAGAGACCCAGTACTTC.

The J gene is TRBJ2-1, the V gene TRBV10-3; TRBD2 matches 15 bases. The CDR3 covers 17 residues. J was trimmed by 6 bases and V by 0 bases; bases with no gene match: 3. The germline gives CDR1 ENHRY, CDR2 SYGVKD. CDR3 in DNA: TGTGCCATCAGTGAGTCAGGACTAGCGGGAGGGTTCAATGAGCAGTTCTTC. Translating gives CAISESGLAGGFNEQFF.

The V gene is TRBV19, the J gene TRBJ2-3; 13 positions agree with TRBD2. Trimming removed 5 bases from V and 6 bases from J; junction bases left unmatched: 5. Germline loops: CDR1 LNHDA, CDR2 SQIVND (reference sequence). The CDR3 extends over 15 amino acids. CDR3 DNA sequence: TGTGCCAGTAGTGGGACTAGCGGGGCTCAGGATACGCAGTATTTT. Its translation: CASSGTSGAQDTQYF.

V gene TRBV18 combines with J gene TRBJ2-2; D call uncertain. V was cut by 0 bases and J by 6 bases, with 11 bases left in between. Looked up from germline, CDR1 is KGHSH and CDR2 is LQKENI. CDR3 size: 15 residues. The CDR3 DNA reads TGTGCCAGCTCACCACCGTCCCCCCGCGCCGGGGAGCTGTTTTTT. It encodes CASSPPSPRAGELFF.

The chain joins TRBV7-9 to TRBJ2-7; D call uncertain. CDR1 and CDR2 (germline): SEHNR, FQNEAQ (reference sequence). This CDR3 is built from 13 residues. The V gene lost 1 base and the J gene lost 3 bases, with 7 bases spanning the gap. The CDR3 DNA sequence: TGTGCCAGCAGCTTAGGGTTATTCTACGAGCAGTACTTC. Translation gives CASSLGLFYEQYF.

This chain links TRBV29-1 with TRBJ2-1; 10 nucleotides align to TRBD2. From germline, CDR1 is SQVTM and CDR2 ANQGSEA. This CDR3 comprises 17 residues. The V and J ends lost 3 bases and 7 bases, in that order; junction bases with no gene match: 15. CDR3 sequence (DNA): TGCAGCGTTGACCCCCCCTTTCTAGCGGGAGTTGGGAATGAGCAGTTCTTC. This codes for CSVDPPFLAGVGNEQFF.

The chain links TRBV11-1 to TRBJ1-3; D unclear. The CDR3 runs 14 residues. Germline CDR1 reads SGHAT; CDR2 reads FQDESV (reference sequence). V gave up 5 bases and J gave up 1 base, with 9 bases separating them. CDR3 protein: CASSLGISGNTIYF. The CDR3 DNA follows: TGTGCCAGCAGCCTCGGGATATCTGGAAACACCATATATTTT.

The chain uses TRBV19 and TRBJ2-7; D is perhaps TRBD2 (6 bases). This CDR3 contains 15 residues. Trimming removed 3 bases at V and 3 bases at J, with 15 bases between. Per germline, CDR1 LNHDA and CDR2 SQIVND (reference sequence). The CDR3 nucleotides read TGTGCCAGTAGTATGTCTAGCGCGCCATACTACGAGCAGTACTTC. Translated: CASSMSSAPYYEQYF.

The CDR3 bases are TGTGCCAGCAGCTTAGGGGGTTTCTACGAGCAGTACTTC. It is translated as CASSLGGFYEQYF. The J gene is TRBJ2-7, the V gene TRBV7-9, with no clear D. The CDR3 is made up of 13 amino acids. The germline V gene encodes CDR1 SEHNR and CDR2 FQNEAQ (reference sequence). Trimming cost V 1 base and J 3 bases, with 7 bases left between them.

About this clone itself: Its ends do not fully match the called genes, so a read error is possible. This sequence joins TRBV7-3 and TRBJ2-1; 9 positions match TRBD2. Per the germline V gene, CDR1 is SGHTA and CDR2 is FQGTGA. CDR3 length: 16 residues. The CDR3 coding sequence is TGTGCCAGCAGCCCCAGGGTAGCGGGAGTCTCCAATGAGCGGTTCTTC. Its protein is CASSPRVAGVSNERFF.

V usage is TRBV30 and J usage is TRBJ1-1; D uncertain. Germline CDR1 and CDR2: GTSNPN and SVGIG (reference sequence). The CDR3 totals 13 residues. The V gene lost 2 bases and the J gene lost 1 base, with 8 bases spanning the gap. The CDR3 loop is CAWSTGPNTEAFF. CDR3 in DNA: TGTGCCTGGAGTACGGGCCCGAACACTGAAGCTTTCTTT.

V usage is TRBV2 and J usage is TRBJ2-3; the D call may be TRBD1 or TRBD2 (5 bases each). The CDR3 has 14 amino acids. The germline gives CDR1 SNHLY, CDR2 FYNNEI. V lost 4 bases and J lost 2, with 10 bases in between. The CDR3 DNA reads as TGTGCCAGCAGTGTCGGGACGATCACAGATACGCAGTATTTT. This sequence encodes CASSVGTITDTQYF.

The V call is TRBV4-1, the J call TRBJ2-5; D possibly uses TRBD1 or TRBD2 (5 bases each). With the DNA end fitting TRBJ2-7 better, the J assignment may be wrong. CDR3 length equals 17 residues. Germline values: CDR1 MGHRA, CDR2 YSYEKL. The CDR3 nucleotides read TGCGCCAGCAGCCATTACTTTAGCCGGGGCGGAAGCTACGAGCAGTACTTC. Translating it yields CASSHYFSRGGSYEQYF.

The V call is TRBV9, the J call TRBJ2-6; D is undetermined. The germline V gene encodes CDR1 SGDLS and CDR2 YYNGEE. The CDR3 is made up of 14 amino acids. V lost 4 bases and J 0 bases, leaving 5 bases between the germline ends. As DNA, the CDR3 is TGTGCCAGCAGCCGGACCTCTGGGGCCAACGTCCTGACTTTC. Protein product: CASSRTSGANVLTF.

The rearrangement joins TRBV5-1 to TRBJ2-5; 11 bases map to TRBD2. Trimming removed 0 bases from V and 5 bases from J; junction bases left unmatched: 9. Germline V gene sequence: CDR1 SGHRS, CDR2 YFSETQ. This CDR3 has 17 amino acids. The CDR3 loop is CASSLGLAGGGVETQYF. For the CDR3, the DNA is TGCGCCAGCAGCTTGGGTCTAGCGGGAGGCGGGGTGGAGACCCAGTACTTC.

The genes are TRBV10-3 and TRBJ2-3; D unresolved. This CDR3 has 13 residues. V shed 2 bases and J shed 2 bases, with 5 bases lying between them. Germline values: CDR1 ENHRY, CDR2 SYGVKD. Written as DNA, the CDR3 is TGTGCCATCAGTGAGCCCAACACAGATACGCAGTATTTT. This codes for CAISEPNTDTQYF.

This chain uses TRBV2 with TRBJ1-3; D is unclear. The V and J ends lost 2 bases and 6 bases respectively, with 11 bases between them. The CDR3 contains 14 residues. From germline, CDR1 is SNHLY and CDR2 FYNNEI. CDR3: CASSEPDGENTIYF. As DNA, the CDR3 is TGTGCCAGCAGTGAACCGGATGGGGAAAACACCATATATTTT.